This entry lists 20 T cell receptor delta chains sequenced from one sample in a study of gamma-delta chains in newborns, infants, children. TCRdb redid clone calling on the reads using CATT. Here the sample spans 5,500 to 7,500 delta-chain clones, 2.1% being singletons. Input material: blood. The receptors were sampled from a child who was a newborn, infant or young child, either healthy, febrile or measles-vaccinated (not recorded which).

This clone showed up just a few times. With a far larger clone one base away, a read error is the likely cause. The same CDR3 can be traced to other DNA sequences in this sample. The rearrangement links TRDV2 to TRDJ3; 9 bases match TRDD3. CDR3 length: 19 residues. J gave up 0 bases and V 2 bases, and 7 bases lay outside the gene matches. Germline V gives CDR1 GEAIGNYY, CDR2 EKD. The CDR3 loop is CACDKILGDSSWDTRQMFF. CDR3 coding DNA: TGTGCCTGTGACAAAATATTGGGGGATAGCTCCTGGGACACCCGACAGATGTTTTTC.

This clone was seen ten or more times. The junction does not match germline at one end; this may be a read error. Here the CDR3 DNA reads TGTGCCTGTGACACCGGGGGATACGCTAGCTCCTGGAACACCCGACAGATGTTTTTC. It encodes CACDTGGYASSWNTRQMFF. V is TRDV2 and J is TRDJ3; 10 bases line up with TRDD3. Germline V lookup: CDR1 GEAIGNYY, CDR2 EKD. CDR3 length: 19 residues.

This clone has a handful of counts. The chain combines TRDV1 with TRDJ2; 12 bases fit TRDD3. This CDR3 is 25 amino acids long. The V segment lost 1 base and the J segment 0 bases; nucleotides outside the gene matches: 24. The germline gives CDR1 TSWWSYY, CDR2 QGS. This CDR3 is CALGEPPSDHWGILRGHALTAQLFF. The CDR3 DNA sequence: TGTGCTCTTGGGGAACCCCCATCTGATCACTGGGGGATACTAAGGGGTCATGCTTTGACAGCACAACTCTTCTTT.

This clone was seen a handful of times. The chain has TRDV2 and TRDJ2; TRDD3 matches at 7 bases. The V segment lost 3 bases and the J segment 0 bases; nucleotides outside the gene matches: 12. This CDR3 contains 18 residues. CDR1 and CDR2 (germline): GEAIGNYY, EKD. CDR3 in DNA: TGTGCCTGTGACGTTCTCCTTGGGGGACCCACTTTGACAGCACAACTCTTCTTT. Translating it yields CACDVLLGGPTLTAQLFF.

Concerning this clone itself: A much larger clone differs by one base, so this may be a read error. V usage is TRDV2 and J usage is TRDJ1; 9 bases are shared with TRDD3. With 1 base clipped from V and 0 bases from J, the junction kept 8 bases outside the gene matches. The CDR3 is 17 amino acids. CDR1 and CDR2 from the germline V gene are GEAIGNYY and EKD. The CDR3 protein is CACDTIMGIRDTDKLIF. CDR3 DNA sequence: TGTGCCTGTGACACGATAATGGGGATACGGGACACCGATAAACTCATCTTT.

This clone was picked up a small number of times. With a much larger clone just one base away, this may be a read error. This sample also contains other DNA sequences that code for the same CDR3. CDR3 sequence: CACDTVLGDASSWDTRQMFF. CDR3 nucleotides: TGTGCCTGTGACACCGTACTGGGGGATGCCAGCTCCTGGGACACCCGCCAGATGTTTTTC. The J gene is TRDJ3, the V gene TRDV2, with TRDD3 matching 10 bases. Germline assignment: CDR1 GEAIGNYY and CDR2 EKD. The CDR3 sequence is 20 residues long.

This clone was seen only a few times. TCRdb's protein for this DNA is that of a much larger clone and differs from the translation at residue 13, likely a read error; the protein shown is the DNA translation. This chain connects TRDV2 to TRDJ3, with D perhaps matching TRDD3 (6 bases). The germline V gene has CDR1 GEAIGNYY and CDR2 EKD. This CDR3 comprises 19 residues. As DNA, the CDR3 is TGTGCCTGTGACACCGTTAGGGACCAGAGCTCCTGGGGCACCCGACAGATGTTTTTC. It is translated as CACDTVRDQSSWGTRQMFF.

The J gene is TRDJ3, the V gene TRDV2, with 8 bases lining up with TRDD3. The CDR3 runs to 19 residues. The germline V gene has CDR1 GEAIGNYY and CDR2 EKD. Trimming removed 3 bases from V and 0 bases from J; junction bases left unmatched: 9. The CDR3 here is CACDGLLGVNSWDTRQMFF. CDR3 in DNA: TGTGCCTGTGACGGCTTACTGGGGGTCAACTCCTGGGACACCCGACAGATGTTTTTC.

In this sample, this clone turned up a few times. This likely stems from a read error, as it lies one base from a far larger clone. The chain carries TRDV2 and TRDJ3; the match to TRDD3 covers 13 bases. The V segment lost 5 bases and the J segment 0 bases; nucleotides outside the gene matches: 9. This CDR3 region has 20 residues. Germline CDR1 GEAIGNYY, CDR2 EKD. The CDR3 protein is CACGSVLGDTSSWDTRQMFF. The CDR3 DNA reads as TGTGCCTGTGGCTCGGTACTGGGGGATACGAGCTCCTGGGACACCCGACAGATGTTTTTC.

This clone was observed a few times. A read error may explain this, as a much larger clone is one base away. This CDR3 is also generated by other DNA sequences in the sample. The CDR3 nucleotides are TGTGCCTGTGACCCGTTACTGGGGGATACGCACTGGGACACCCGACAGATGTTCTTC. Translating it yields CACDPLLGDTHWDTRQMFF. This chain uses TRDV2 with TRDJ3; 13 bases fit TRDD3. The germline V gene encodes CDR1 GEAIGNYY and CDR2 EKD. The CDR3 sequence is 19 residues long.

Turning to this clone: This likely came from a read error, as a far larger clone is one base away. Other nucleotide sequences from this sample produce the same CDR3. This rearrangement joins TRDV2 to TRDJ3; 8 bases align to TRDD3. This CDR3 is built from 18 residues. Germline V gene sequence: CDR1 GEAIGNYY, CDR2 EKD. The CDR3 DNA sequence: TGTGCTTGTGACACCGTCTGGGGGAGCTCCTGGGACACCCGACAGATGTTTTTC. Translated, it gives CACDTVWGSSWDTRQMFF.

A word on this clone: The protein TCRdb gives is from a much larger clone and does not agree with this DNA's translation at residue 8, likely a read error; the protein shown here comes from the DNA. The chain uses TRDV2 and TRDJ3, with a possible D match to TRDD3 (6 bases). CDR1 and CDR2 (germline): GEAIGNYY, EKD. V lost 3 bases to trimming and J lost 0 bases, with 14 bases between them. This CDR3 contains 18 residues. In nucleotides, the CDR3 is TGTGCCTGTGACCTGGTGGGGGCTCACTCCTGGGACACCCGACAGATGTTTTTC. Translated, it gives CACDLVGAHSWDTRQMFF.

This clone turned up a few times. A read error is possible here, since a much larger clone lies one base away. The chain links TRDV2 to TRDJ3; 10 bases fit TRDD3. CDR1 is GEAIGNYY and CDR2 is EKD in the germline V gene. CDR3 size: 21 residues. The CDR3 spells CARDTVLLGDPSSWDTRQMFF. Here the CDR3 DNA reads TGTGCCCGTGACACCGTCTTACTGGGGGATCCGAGCTCCTGGGACACCCGACAGATGTTTTTC.

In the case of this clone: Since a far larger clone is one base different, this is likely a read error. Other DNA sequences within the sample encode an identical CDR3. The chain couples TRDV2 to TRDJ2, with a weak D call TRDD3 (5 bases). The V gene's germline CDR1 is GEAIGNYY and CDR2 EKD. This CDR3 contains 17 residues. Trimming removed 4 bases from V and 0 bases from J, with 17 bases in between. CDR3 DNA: TGTGCCTGTGATGTACTAGGGGACCGAGCTTTGACAGCACAACTCTTCTTT. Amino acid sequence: CACDVLGDRALTAQLFF.

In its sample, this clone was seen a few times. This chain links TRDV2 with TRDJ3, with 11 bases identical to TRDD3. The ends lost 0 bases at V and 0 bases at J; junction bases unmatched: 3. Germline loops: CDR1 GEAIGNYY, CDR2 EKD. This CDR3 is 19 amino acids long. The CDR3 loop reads CACDTWGIRGSWDTRQMFF. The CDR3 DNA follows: TGTGCCTGTGACACCTGGGGGATACGTGGCTCCTGGGACACCCGACAGATGTTTTTC.

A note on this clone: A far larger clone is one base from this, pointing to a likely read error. The CDR3 reads CARDTAGGYWDTRQMFF. CDR3 sequence (DNA): TGTGCCCGTGACACCGCTGGGGGATACTGGGACACCCGACAGATGTTTTTC. The V call is TRDV2, the J call TRDJ3, with TRDD3 matching 10 bases. The germline V gene has CDR1 GEAIGNYY and CDR2 EKD. This CDR3 contains 17 residues.

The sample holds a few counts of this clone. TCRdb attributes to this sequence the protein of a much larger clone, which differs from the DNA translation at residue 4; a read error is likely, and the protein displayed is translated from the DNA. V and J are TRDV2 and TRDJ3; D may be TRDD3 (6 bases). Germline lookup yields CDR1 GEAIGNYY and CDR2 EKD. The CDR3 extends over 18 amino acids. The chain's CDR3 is CACGTWGPSSWDTRQMFF. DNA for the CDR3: TGTGCCTGTGGCACCTGGGGCCCTAGCTCCTGGGACACCCGACAGATGTTTTTC.

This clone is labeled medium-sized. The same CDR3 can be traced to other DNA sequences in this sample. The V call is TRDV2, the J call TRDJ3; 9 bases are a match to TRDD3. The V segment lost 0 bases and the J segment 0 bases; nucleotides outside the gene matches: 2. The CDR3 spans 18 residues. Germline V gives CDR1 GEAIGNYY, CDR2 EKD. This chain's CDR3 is CACDTTGGSSWDTRQMFF. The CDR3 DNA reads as TGTGCCTGTGACACCACTGGGGGAAGCTCCTGGGACACCCGACAGATGTTTTTC.

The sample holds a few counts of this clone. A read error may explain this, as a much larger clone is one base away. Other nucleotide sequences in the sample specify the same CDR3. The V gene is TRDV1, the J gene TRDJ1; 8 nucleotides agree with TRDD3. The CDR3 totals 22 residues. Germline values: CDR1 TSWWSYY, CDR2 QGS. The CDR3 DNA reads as TGTGCTCTTGGGGAAAGGGACCAACCCGTACTGGGGGCCCCCACATACACTGATAAACTCATCTTT. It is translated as CALGERDQPVLGAPTYTDKLIF.

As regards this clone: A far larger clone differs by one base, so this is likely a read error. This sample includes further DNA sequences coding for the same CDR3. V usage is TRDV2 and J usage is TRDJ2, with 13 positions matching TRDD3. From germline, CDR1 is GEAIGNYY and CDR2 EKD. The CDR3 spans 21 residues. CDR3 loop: CACDLRPTGGYASLRTAQLFF. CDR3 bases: TGCGCCTGTGACCTTAGGCCTACTGGGGGATACGCTTCCCTCCGGACAGCACAACTCTTCTTT.